The source of this T cell receptor beta chain is a study of shared clonotypes between healthy human individuals. Study-level results: When compared with the clonotypes that were shared by all four sorted-subset donors, the non-shared clonotypes turned out to have lower generation probabilities.

Memory CD4+ cells were the fraction left after CD45RA+ naive selection. Germline CDR1 is SGHRS and CDR2 is YFSETQ. V was pared by 2 bases and J by 4 bases, with 14 bases of the junction left unmatched. This CDR3 is built from 20 residues. About this clone itself: Its antigen is unidentified.

Clones were sequenced by immunoSEQ multiplex PCR, and TCRdb holds only the in-frame ones, with some missing. The data contain some 2,000,000 clones, roughly 95% of them singletons. Material for sequencing was naive CD4+ T cells sorted from blood. Subset indicated: CD45RA+ positively selected. The V call is TRBV5-1, the J call TRBJ2-6, with 11 bases fitting TRBD1. This clonotype originated in a man between 18 and 35 years old in good health. CDR3 in DNA: TGCGCCAGCAGCTTCCTAGATCGCGGACAGGGGGCGGCAGGGGCCAACGTCCTGACTTTC. Residues: CASSFLDRGQGAAGANVLTF. The full variable domain, rest sourced from reference TRBV5-1 and TRBJ2-6, is KAGVTQTPRYLIKTRGQQVTLSCSPISGHRSVSWYQQTPGQGLQFLFEYFSETQRNKGNFPGRFSGRQFSNSRSEMNVSTLELGDSALYLCASSFLDRGQGAAGANVLTFGAGSRLTVL.